Below, one T cell receptor beta chain is given with its context. Contact with a PCR-confirmed or clinician-diagnosed COVID-19 case occurred within 2 weeks of entry. Assay: immunoSEQ multiplex PCR; the TCRdb copy retains only in-frame clones and omits some. This sample carries hundreds of thousands of clones, about 88% of them seen once, and the ten largest clones take roughly 1.4%. The germline CDR1 and CDR2 sequences are LGHDT and YNNKEL (reference sequence). The CDR3 length is 12 residues. Trimming pared 4 bases from V and 14 bases from J, leaving 15 bases between. This record belongs to a study of blood T cell repertoires in COVID-19. At the level of the study: T cells, B-cell-depleted T cells, or PBMCs supplied cDNA or gDNA.

The clonotype comes from a woman aged 18-30 years who had been exposed to COVID-19. Sequencing was done on a sample of PBMCs or T cells enriched from blood (not recorded which). The chain is built from TRBV3-1 (or the pseudogene TRBV3-2) and TRBJ2-1, with D possibly TRBD2 on 6 matching bases. CDR3 sequence: CASSRGTSREFF. The CDR3, as DNA: TGTGCCAGCAGCCGAGGGACTTCTCGAGAGTTCTTC.